A selection of T cell receptor beta chains follows, all from one sample in a study of CXCR3-negative and CXCR3-positive naive CD8 T cells. From its re-call of the 5' RACE reads, TCRdb lists each CDR3 protein once, without DNA. The sample table sets out 120,000 to 150,000 distinct CDR3 sequences. The source material was naive CXCR3+ CD8+ T cells from blood. The receptor source for this set is a human donor in good health. Some clones in this sample may be carry-over from other donors' samples. The CDR3 runs from the conserved cysteine through the conserved F or W. Each record gives: J gene, V gene, CDR3 protein.

J: TRBJ2-1; V: TRBV20-1; CDR3: CSAPGLPGSWGEQFF
J: TRBJ1-1; V: TRBV6-1; CDR3: CASSTNTEAFF
J: TRBJ1-1; V: TRBV29-1; CDR3: CSVISRREAFF
J: TRBJ2-1; V: TRBV28; CDR3: CASSFLAGGSSYNEQFF
J: TRBJ2-5; V: TRBV29-1; CDR3: CSVETGIQETQYF
J: TRBJ1-2; V: TRBV29-1; CDR3: CSVEPQDLSYGYTF
J: TRBJ2-5; V: TRBV7-2; CDR3: CASSPGNQETQYF
J: TRBJ2-1; V: TRBV5-1; CDR3: CASSPRTSGGAYNEQFF
J: TRBJ1-2; V: TRBV7-8; CDR3: CASSPAAGSNYGYTF
J: TRBJ2-5; V: TRBV29-1; CDR3: CSVDRALETQYF
J: TRBJ2-7; V: TRBV19; CDR3: CASSGVGYEQYF
J: TRBJ2-2; V: TRBV7-9; CDR3: CASTPPITGELFF
J: TRBJ2-1; V: TRBV5-1; CDR3: CTSSPGLADYNEQFF
J: TRBJ2-1; V: TRBV4-1; CDR3: CASSQGSPMSSYNEQFF
J: TRBJ1-5; V: TRBV19; CDR3: CASTSPGQVYRNQPQHF
J: TRBJ2-1; V: TRBV6-5; CDR3: CASSYLTSGEDRWFF
J: TRBJ2-7; V: TRBV2; CDR3: CASRGSGSPYEQYF
J: TRBJ2-1; V: TRBV27; CDR3: CASSRNRGYNEQFF
J: TRBJ1-6; V: TRBV12-3/TRBV12-4; CDR3: CASRGTGGISPLHF
J: TRBJ2-7; V: TRBV7-2; CDR3: CASSGGHLYEQYF
J: TRBJ2-7; V: TRBV11-3; CDR3: CASSISGTGAEQYF
J: TRBJ2-1; V: TRBV3-1; CDR3: CASSQGPGLGNEQFF
J: TRBJ2-3; V: TRBV11-2; CDR3: CASDRAEHTDTQYF
J: TRBJ2-3; V: TRBV6-5; CDR3: CASSYSPRETDTQYF
J: TRBJ2-5; V: TRBV20-1; CDR3: CSARKGSEETQYF
J: TRBJ2-1; V: TRBV11-2; CDR3: CASSLDPRASGRGYNEQFF
J: TRBJ2-7; V: TRBV6-5; CDR3: CASSGQTQADEQYF
J: TRBJ1-1; V: TRBV7-6; CDR3: CASRETGATEAFF